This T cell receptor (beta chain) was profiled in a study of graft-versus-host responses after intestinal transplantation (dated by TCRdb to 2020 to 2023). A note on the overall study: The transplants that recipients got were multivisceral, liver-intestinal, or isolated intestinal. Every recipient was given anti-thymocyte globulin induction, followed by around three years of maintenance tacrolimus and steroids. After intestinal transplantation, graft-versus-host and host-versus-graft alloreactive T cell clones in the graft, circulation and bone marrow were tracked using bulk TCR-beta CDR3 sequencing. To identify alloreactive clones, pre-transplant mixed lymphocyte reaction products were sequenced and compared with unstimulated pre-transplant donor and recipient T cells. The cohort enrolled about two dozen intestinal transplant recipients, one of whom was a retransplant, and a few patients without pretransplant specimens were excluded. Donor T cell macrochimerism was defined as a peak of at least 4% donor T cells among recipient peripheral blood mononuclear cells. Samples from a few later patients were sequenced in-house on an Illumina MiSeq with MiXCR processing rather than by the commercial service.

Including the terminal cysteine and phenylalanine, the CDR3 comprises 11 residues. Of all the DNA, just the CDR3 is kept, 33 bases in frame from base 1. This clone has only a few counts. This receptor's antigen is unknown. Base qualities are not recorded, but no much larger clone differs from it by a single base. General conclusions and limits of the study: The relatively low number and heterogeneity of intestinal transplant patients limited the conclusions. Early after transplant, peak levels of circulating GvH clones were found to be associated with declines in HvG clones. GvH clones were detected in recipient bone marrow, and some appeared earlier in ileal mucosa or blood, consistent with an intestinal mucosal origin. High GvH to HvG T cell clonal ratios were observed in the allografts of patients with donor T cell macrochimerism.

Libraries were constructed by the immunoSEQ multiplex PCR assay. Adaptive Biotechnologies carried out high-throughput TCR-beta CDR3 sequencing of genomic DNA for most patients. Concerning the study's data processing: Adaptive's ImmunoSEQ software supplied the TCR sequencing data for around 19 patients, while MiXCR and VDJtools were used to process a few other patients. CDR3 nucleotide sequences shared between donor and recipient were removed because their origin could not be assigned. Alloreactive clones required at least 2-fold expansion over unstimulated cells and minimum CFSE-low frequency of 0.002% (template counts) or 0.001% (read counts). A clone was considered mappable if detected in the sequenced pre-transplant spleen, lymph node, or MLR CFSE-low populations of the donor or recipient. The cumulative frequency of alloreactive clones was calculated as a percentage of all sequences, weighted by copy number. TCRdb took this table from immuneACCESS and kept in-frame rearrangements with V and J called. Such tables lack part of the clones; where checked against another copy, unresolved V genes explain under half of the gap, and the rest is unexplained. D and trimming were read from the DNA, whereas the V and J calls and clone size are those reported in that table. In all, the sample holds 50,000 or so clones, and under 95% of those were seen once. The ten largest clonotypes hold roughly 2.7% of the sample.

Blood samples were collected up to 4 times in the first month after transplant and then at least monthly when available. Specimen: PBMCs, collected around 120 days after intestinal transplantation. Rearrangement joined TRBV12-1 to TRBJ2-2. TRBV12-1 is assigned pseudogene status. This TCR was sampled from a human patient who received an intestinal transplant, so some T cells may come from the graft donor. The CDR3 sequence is CARANTGELFF. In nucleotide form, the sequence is TGTGCCAGGGCGAACACCGGGGAGCTGTTTTTT.